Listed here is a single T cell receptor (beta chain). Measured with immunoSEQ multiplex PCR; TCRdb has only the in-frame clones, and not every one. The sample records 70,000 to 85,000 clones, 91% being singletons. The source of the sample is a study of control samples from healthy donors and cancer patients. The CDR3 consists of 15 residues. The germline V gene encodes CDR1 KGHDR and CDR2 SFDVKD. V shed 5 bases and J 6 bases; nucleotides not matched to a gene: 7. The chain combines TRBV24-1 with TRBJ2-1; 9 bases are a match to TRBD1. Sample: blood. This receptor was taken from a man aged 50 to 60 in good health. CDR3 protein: CATSVGQGSSNEQFF. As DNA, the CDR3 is TGTGCCACCAGTGTGGGACAGGGTTCATCCAATGAGCAGTTCTTC.